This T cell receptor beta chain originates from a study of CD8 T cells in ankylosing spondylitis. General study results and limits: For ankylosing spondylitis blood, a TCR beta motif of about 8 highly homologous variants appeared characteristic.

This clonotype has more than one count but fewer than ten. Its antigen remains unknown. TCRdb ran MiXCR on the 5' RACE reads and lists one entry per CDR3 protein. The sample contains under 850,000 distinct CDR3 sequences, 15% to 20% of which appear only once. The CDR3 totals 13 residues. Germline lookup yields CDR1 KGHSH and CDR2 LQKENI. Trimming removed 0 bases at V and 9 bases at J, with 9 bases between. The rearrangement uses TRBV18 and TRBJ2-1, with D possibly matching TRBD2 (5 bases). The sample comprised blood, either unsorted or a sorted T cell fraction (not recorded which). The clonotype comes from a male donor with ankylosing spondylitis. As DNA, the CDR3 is TGTGCCAGCTCACCACCCGGGATACGTGAGCAGTTCTTC. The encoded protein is CASSPPGIREQFF.